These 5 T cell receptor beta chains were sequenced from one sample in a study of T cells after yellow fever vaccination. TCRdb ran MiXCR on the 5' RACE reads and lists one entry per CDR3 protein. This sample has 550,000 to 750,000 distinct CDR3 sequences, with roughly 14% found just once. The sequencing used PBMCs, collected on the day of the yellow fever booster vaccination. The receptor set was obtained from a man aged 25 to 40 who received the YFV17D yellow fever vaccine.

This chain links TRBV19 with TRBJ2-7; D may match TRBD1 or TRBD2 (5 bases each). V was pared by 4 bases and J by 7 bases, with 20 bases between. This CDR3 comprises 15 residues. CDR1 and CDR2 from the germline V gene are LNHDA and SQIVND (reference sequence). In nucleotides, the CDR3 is TGTGCCAGTAGTACCACCGGGACCGCTCTGGGAGAGCAGTACTTC. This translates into CASSTTGTALGEQYF.

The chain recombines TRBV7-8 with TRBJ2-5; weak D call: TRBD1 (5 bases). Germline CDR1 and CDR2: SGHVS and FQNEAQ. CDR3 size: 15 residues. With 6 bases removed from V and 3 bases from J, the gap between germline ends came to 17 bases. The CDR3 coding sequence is TGTGCCAGCAGATCTATAATTTCCAGGGAAGAGACCCAGTACTTC. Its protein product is CASRSIISREETQYF.

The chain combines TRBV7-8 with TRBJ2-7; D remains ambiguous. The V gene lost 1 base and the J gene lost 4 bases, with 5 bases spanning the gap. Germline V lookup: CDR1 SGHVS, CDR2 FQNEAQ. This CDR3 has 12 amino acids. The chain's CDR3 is CASSLEFYEQYF. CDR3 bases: TGTGCCAGCAGCTTAGAATTTTACGAGCAGTACTTC.

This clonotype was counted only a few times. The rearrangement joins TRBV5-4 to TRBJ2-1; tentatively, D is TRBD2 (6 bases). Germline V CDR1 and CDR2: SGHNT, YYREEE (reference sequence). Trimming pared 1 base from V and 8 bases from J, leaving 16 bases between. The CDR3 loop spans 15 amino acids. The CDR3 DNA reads TGTGCCAGCAGCTTGATGGAGGGAGGTCACGATGAGCAGTTCTTC. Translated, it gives CASSLMEGGHDEQFF.

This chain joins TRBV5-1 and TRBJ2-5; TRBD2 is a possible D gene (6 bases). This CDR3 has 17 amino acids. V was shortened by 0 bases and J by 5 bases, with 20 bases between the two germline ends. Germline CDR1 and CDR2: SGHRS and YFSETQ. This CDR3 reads CASSLAYGGEGTETQYF. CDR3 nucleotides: TGCGCCAGCAGCTTGGCCTACGGGGGTGAAGGGACGGAGACCCAGTACTTC.